This entry describes one TCR beta chain. This entry belongs to a study of blood T cell repertoires in COVID-19. Study background: The samples span acute and convalescent COVID-19 from the United States, Italy and Spain. The analysed material was cDNA or gDNA that came from T cells, B-cell-depleted T cells, or PBMCs.

Method: immunoSEQ multiplex PCR; TCRdb's copy keeps in-frame clones and lacks some. The repertoire has around 57,000 clones, around 88% of them found once; the top ten carry approximately 18%. The V gene end was trimmed by 3 bases and the J gene end by 4 bases; junction bases not matched to a gene: 8. The CDR3 sequence is 16 residues long. The germline V gene encodes CDR1 LGHNA and CDR2 YSLEER. The material sequenced was peripheral blood. The V gene is TRBV4-3, the J gene TRBJ1-2; 10 bases map to TRBD1. The sequence was collected from a woman older than 75 with active COVID-19. DNA for the CDR3: TGCGCCAGCAGCCAGGGGGGACAGGGGTTGGTCTATGGCTACACCTTC. Translating gives CASSQGGQGLVYGYTF.